The subject of this entry is one TCR beta chain. Antigen specificity is unknown. Here immunoSEQ multiplex PCR was the method, and the copy in TCRdb shows in-frame clones only, minus some. The table has just over 2,000,000 clones, over 85% seen once. These data belong to a study of shared clonotypes between healthy human individuals. Findings and caveats of the study: Large sequencing depth failed to make sorted-subset sequencing complete, rarefaction showed. Clonotypes not shared had lower generation probabilities than those common to all four donors.

Naive CD8 cells lacked CD45RO and underwent positive selection for CCR7, leaving out terminally differentiated effector memory CD45RA+ cells. The germline V gene encodes CDR1 SGHDT and CDR2 YYEEEE. The CDR3 runs 15 residues. The germline V and J ends were trimmed by 2 bases and 2 bases, with 11 bases remaining between them. The chain uses TRBV5-6 and TRBJ1-3; D not resolved. The sequence came from a man aged 18 to 35 in good health. Sequencing was performed on naive CD8+ T cells sorted from blood. CDR3 in DNA: TGTGCCAGCAGCTTAAGTCCTATCCCTGGAAACACCATATATTTT. This sequence encodes CASSLSPIPGNTIYF.